This T cell receptor (beta chain) originates from a study of blood T cell repertoires in COVID-19. Study at large: Collection of acute and convalescent COVID-19 samples took place in the United States, Italy and Spain.

CDR1 is SGHVS and CDR2 is FQNEAQ in the germline V gene. J gave up 3 bases and V 5 bases, and 10 bases lay outside the gene matches. This CDR3 region has 16 residues. Method: immunoSEQ multiplex PCR; TCRdb's copy keeps in-frame clones and lacks some. The data hold approximately 70,000 clones, with around nine tenths observed a single time. Material: peripheral blood. The origin of this receptor is a woman between 18 and 30 years old with acute or convalescent COVID-19. The V and J genes are TRBV7-8 and TRBJ2-7, with TRBD2 identical over 10 bases. The CDR3 protein is CASSQGLAGEYYEQYF. CDR3 bases: TGTGCCAGCAGCCAGGGGCTAGCGGGAGAGTACTACGAGCAGTACTTC.